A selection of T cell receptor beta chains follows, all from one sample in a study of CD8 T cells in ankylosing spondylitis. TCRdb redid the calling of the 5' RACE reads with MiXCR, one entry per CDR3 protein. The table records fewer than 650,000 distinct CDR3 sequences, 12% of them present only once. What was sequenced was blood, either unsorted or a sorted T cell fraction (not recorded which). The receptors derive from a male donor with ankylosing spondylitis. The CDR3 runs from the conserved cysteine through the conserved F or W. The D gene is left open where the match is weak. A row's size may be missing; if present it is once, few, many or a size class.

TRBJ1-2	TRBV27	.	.	CASRGGRSSNYGYTF	TGTGCCAGCAGGGGTGGCAGATCCTCTAACTATGGCTACACCTTC
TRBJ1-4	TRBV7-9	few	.	CASSPGSSTNEKLFF	TGTGCCAGCAGCCCCGGATCGTCAACTAATGAAAAACTGTTTTTT
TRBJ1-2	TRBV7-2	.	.	CASSFPWGADYGYTF	TGTGCCAGCAGCTTCCCCTGGGGGGCAGACTATGGCTACACCTTC
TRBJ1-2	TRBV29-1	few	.	CSASAGQLHSYTF	TGCAGCGCCTCGGCGGGGCAGCTCCACTCCTACACCTTC
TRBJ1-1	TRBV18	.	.	CASSPLGKGTEAFF	TGTGCCAGCTCACCTCTAGGGAAAGGAACTGAAGCTTTCTTT
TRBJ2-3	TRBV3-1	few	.	CASSLTQGETDTQYF	TGTGCCAGCAGCCTTACGCAGGGAGAGACAGATACGCAGTATTTT
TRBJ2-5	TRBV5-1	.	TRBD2	CASRGLAGTTQYPEETQYF	TGCGCCAGCCGGGGATTAGCGGGCACGACGCAATACCCAGAAGAGACCCAGTACTTC
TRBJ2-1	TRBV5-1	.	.	CASSPQGILLNEQFF	TGCGCCAGCAGCCCTCAGGGCATCCTCCTTAATGAGCAGTTCTTC
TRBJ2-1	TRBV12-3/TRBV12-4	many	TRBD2	CASTPGAGGYNEQFF	TGTGCCAGCACCCCTGGAGCGGGGGGCTACAATGAGCAGTTCTTC
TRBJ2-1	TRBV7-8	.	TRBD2	CASSLVRGRADNEQFF	TGTGCCAGCAGCTTAGTACGCGGGAGGGCCGACAATGAGCAGTTCTTC
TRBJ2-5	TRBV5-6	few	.	CASSLDPGSQETQYF	TGTGCCAGCAGCTTGGATCCTGGGAGCCAAGAGACCCAGTACTTC
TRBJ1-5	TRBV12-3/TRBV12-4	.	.	CASSLGQSSSQPQHF	TGTGCCAGCAGTTTAGGACAGTCAAGTTCTCAGCCCCAGCATTTT
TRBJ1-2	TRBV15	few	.	CATSRDIIGGYTF	TGTGCCACCAGCAGAGACATTATAGGTGGCTACACCTTC
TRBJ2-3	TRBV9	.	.	CASSEGGPPDTQYF	TGTGCCAGCAGCGAAGGAGGGCCCCCCGATACGCAGTATTTT
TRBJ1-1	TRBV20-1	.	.	CSARTSGTPNTEAFF	TGCAGTGCTAGGACCTCCGGGACACCCAACACTGAAGCTTTCTTT
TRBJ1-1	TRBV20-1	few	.	CSAGGDGGDTEAFF	TGCAGTGCCGGGGGGGACGGCGGGGACACTGAAGCTTTCTTT
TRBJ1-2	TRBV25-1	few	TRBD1	CASSDPGQGLYGYTF	TGTGCCAGCAGTGACCCCGGACAGGGGCTATATGGCTACACCTTC
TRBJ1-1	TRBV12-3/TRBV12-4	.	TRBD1	CASSQRDRGDFMNTEAFF	TGTGCCAGCAGTCAACGTGACAGGGGGGACTTCATGAACACTGAAGCTTTCTTT
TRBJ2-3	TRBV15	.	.	CATSRGVQGFTDTQYF	TGTGCCACCAGCAGGGGAGTCCAGGGGTTCACAGATACGCAGTATTTT
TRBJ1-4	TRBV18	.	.	CASSPPSRGNEKLFF	TGTGCCAGCTCACCACCAAGTCGCGGTAATGAAAAACTGTTTTTT
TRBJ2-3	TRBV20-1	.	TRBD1	CSAREAGGAPDTQYF	TGCAGTGCTAGAGAGGCAGGGGGCGCCCCAGATACGCAGTATTTT
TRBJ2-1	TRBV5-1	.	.	CASSLDGLSYNEQFF	TGCGCCAGCAGCTTGGATGGCCTCTCCTACAATGAGCAGTTCTTC
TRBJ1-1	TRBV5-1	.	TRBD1	CASSLRQGRSNEAFF	TGCGCCAGCAGCCTACGACAGGGAAGATCGAATGAAGCTTTCTTT
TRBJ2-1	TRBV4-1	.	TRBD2	CASSQNIAGPSYNEQFF	TGCGCCAGCAGCCAGAACATAGCGGGTCCCTCCTACAATGAGCAGTTCTTC
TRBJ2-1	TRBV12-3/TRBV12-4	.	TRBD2	CASSFRAGGPHNEQFF	TGTGCCAGCAGTTTCAGAGCGGGAGGGCCACACAATGAGCAGTTCTTC
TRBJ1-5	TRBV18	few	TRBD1	CASSSYQGTDNQPQHF	TGTGCCAGCTCATCCTATCAGGGGACAGACAATCAGCCCCAGCATTTT
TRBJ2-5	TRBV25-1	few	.	CASSDPFQETQYF	TGTGCCAGCAGTGATCCCTTCCAAGAGACCCAGTACTTC
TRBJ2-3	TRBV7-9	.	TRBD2	CASSPTSGYTDTQYF	TGTGCCAGCAGCCCGACTAGCGGATACACAGATACGCAGTATTTT
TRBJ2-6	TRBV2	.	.	CASSEALQYRANVLTF	TGTGCCAGCAGTGAAGCGCTTCAGTACAGGGCCAACGTCCTGACTTTC
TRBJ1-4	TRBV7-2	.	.	CASSLRVANEKLFF	TGTGCCAGCAGCTTGAGGGTTGCTAATGAAAAACTGTTTTTT
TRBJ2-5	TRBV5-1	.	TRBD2	CASSGEGLAGEGETQYF	TGCGCCAGCAGCGGGGAAGGACTAGCGGGAGAGGGAGAGACCCAGTACTTC
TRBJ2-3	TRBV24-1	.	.	CATSDSTRSGTDTQYF	TGTGCCACCAGTGATTCCACTAGATCGGGCACAGATACGCAGTATTTT
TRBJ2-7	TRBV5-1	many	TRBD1	CASSLVGTGDEQYF	TGCGCCAGCAGCTTGGTTGGGACAGGGGATGAGCAGTACTTC
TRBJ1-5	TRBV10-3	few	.	CAISESGTPLNQPQHF	TGTGCCATCAGTGAGTCGGGGACACCTCTCAATCAGCCCCAGCATTTT
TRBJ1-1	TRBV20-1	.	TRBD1	CSARVDRGPRGAFF	TGCAGTGCTAGAGTGGACAGGGGGCCAAGGGGAGCTTTCTTT
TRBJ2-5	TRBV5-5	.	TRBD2	CASSFSGTIQETQYF	TGTGCCAGCAGCTTTAGCGGGACCATACAAGAGACCCAGTACTTC
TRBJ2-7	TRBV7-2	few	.	CASSTYTGIEQYF	TGTGCCAGCAGCACCTATACAGGGATAGAGCAGTACTTC
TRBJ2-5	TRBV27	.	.	CASRGVGLETQYF	TGTGCCAGCCGTGGCGTGGGGCTGGAGACCCAGTACTTC
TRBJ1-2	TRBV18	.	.	CASSYNRGEDYGYTF	TGTGCCAGCTCATATAATCGGGGTGAGGACTATGGCTACACCTTC
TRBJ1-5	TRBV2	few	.	CASTLRDRNSQPQHF	TGTGCCAGCACCCTTAGAGACAGAAATTCGCAGCCCCAGCATTTT
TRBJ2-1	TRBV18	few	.	CASSDRDGGGNEQFF	TGTGCCAGCTCAGACCGAGACGGAGGCGGCAATGAGCAGTTCTTC
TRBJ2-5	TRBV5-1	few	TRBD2	CASTWTSAGETQYF	TGCGCCAGCACCTGGACTAGCGCCGGAGAGACCCAGTACTTC
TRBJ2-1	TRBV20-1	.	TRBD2	CSARDGGEGASSYNEQFF	TGCAGTGCTAGAGATGGGGGGGAGGGCGCCAGCTCCTACAATGAGCAGTTCTTC
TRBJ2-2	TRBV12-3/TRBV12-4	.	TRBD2	CASSLALTSGGGELFF	TGTGCCAGCAGTTTAGCGCTCACTAGCGGAGGGGGGGAGCTGTTTTTT
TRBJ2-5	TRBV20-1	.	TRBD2	CRVGLAGAQETQYF	TGCAGGGTCGGACTAGCGGGGGCACAAGAGACCCAGTACTTC
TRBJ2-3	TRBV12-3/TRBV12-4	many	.	CASSFGGSAADTQYF	TGTGCCAGCAGTTTTGGTGGTAGCGCAGCAGATACGCAGTATTTT